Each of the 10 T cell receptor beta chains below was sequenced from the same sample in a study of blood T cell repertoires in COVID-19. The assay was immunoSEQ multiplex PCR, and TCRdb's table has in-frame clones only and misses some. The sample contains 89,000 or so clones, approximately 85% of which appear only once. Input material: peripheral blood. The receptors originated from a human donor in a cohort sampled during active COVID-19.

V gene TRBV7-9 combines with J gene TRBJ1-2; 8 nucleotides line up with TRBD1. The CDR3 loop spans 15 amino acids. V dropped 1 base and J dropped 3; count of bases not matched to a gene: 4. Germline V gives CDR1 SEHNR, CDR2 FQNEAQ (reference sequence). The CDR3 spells CASSLGQGTDYGYTF. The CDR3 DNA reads TGTGCCAGCAGCTTAGGACAGGGGACAGACTATGGCTACACCTTC.

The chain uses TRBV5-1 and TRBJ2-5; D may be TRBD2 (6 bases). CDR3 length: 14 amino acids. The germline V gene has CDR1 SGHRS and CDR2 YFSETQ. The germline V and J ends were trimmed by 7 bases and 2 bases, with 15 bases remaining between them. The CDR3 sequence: CASRGGGRQETQYF. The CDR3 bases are TGCGCCAGCCGGGGAGGAGGCCGTCAAGAGACCCAGTACTTC.

CDR3 region: CASSRGGAEVGNEQFF. The CDR3 DNA sequence: TGTGCCAGTAGTAGGGGCGGTGCCGAGGTGGGGAATGAGCAGTTCTTC. The genes are TRBV19 and TRBJ2-1, with D possibly being TRBD1 (5 bases). The CDR3 has 16 residues. Germline loops: CDR1 LNHDA, CDR2 SQIVND (reference sequence). Between the trimmed V and J ends, which lost 4 bases and 7 bases, there was a span of 20 bases. The full variable domain, in which reference TRBV19 and TRBJ2-1 provide the parts outside the CDR3, is DGGITQSPKYLFRKEGQNVTLSCEQNLNHDAMYWYRQDPGQGLRLIYYSQIVNDFQKGDIAEGYSVSREKKESFPLTVTSAQKNPTAFYLCASSRGGAEVGNEQFFGPGTRLTVL.

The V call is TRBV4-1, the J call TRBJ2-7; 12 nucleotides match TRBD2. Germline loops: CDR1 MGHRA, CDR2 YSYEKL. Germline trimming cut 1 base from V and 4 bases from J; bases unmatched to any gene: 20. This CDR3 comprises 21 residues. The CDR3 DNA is TGCGCCAGCAGCCAAGTGATAAACAGCAAGATATCTAGCGGGAGGGCGTACGAGCAGTACTTC. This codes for CASSQVINSKISSGRAYEQYF.

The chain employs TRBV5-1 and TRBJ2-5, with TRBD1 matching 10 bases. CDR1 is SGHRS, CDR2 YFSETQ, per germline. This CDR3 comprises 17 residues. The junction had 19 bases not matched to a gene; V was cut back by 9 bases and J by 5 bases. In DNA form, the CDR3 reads TGCGCCACAAGACAGGGGGCGCGTCTAAGGTACGAGGAGACCCAGTACTTC. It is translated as CATRQGARLRYEETQYF.

For the CDR3, the DNA is TGTGCCAGCAGCTTTGGAGGACTGAACACTGAAGCTTTCTTT. Translation: CASSFGGLNTEAFF. The genes are TRBV5-6 and TRBJ1-1; no clear D. Germline values: CDR1 SGHDT, CDR2 YYEEEE. Trimming took off 2 bases at V and 0 bases at J, with 8 bases between the two ends. The CDR3 spans 14 residues. The full variable domain, rest sourced from reference TRBV5-6 and TRBJ1-1, is DAGVTQSPTHLIKTRGQQVTLRCSPKSGHDTVSWYQQALGQGPQFIFQYYEEEERQRGNFPDRFSGHQFPNYSSELNVNALLLGDSALYLCASSFGGLNTEAFFGQGTRLTVV.

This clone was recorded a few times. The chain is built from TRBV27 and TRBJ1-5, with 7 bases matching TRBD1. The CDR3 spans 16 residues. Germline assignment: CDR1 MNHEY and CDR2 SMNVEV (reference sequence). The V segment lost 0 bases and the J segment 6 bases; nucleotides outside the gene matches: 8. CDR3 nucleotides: TGTGCCAGCAGTTTATCAGGACAGGTGGACGGTCAGCCCCAGCATTTT. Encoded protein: CASSLSGQVDGQPQHF.

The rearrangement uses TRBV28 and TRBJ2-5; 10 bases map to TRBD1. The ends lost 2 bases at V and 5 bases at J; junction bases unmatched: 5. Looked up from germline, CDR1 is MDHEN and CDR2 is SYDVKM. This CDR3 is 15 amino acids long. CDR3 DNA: TGTGCCAGCAGTTTAAGGGACAGGGGCGGTGAGACCCAGTACTTC. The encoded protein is CASSLRDRGGETQYF. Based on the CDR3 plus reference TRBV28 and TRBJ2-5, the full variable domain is DVKVTQSSRYLVKRTGEKVFLECVQDMDHENMFWYRQDPGLGLRLIYFSYDVKMKEKGDIPEGYSVSREKKERFSLILESASTNQTSMYLCASSLRDRGGETQYFGPGTRLLVL.

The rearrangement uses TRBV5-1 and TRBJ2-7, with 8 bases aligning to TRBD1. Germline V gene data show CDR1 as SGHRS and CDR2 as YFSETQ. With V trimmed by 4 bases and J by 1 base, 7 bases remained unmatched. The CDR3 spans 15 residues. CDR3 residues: CASSGPDRVSYEQYF. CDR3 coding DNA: TGCGCCAGCAGCGGCCCGGACAGGGTATCCTACGAGCAGTACTTC.

This chain's CDR3 is CAWSRGSGTEAFF. The CDR3 DNA is TGTGCCTGGAGTAGAGGGAGTGGCACTGAAGCTTTCTTT. The chain uses TRBV30 and TRBJ1-1; no firm D call. Trimming shortened V by 2 bases and J by 4 bases, and 11 bases separated the two germline ends. Germline CDR1 GTSNPN, CDR2 SVGIG (reference sequence). CDR3 size: 13 residues.